This T cell receptor (beta chain) was retrieved from a study of identical twins. Study-wide results and limits: Its conclusions, products of cross-sectional statistical analysis, did not come from following the same donors. In zero-insertion analyses, partial confounding could arise from invariant MAIT and iNKT cells.

Template switching, a step in the protocol, added a universal primer site, and cDNA carried unique molecular identifiers. Each CDR3 protein is one row after TCRdb ran MiXCR on the 5' RACE reads. The repertoire has around 370,000 distinct CDR3 sequences, 9% of them found once; the top ten carry about 8.1%. Trimming took off 4 bases at V and 3 bases at J, with 9 bases between the two ends. In germline, CDR1 is SGHTA, CDR2 FQGNSA. The length of the CDR3 is 13 residues. Each donor (without exception) was a healthy Caucasian. This clonotype has just a few counts. Its specificity is not known. The chain uses TRBV7-2 and TRBJ1-1, with D unresolved. This receptor was identified in a woman aged 45 to 65 in good health. Source material: naive T cells sorted from blood. CDR3 in DNA: TGTGCCAGCAGCTATTGGGCCCACACTGAAGCTTTCTTT. Its protein product is CASSYWAHTEAFF.